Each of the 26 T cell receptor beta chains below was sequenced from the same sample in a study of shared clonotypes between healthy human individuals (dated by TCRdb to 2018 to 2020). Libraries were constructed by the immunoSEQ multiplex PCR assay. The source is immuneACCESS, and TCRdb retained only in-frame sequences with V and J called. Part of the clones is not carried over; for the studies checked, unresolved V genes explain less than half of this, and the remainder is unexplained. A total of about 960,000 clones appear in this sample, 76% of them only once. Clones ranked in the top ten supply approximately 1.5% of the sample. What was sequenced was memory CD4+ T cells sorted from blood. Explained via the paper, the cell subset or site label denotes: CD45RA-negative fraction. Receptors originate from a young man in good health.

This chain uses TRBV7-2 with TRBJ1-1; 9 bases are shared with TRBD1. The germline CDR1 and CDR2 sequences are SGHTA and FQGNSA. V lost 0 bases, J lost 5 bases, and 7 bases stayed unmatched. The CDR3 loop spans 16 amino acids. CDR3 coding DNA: TGTGCCAGCAGCTTAGCGGGGACAGGGTGGGGTACTGAAGCTTTCTTT. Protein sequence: CASSLAGTGWGTEAFF.

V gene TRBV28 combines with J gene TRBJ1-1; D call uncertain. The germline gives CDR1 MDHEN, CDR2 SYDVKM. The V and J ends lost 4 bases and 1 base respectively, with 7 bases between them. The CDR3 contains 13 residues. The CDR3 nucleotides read TGTGCCAGCAGTTCCTACAGGAACACTGAAGCTTTCTTT. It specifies CASSSYRNTEAFF.

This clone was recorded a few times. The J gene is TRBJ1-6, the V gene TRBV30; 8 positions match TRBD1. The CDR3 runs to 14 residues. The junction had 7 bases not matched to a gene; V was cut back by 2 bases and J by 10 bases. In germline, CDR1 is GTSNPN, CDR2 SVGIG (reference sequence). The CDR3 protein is CAWSFPGQASPLHF. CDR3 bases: TGTGCCTGGAGTTTCCCGGGACAGGCGTCACCCCTCCACTTT.

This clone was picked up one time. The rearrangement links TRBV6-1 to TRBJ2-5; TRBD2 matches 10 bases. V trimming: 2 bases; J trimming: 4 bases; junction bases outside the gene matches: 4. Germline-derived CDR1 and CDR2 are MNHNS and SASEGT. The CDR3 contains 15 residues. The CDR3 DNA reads TGTGCCAGCAGTGAAAGCGGGGGGGCTCGAGAGACCCAGTACTTC. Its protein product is CASSESGGARETQYF.

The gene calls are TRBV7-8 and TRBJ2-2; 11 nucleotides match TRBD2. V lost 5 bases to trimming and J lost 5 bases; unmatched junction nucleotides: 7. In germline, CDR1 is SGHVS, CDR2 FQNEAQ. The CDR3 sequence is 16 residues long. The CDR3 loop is CASSPTSGKGTGELFF. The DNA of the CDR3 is TGTGCCAGCAGCCCGACTAGCGGGAAAGGGACCGGGGAGCTGTTTTTT. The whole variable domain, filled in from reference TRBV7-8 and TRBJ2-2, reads GAGVSQSPRYKVAKRGQDVALRCDPISGHVSLFWYQQALGQGPEFLTYFQNEAQLDKSGLPSDRFFAERPEGSVSTLKIQRTQQEDSAVYLCASSPTSGKGTGELFFGEGSRLTVL.

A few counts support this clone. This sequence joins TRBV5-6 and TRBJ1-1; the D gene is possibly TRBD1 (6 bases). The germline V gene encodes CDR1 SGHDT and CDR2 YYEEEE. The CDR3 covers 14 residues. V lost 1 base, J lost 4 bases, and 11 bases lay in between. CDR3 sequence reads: CASSLSGARTEAFF. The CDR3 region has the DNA TGTGCCAGCAGCTTGTCAGGGGCCCGCACTGAAGCTTTCTTT.

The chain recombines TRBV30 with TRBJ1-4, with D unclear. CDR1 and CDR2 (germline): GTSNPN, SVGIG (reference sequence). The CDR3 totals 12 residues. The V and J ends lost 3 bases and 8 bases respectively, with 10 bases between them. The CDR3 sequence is CAWSAKAEKLFF. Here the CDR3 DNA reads TGTGCCTGGAGCGCAAAAGCCGAAAAACTGTTTTTT.

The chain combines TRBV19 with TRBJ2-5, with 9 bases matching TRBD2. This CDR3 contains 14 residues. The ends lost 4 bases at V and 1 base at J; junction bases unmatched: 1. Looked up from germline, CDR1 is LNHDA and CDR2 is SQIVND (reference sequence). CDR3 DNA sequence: TGTGCCAGTAGTAAACTAGCGGGCCAAGAGACCCAGTACTTC. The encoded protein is CASSKLAGQETQYF.

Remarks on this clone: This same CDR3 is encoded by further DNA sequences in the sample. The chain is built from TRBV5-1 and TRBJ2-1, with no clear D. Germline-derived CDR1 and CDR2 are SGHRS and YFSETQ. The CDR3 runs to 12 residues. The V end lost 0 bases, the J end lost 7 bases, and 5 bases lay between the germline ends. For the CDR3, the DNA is TGCGCCAGCAGCTTGGAAGTTAATGAGCAGTTCTTC. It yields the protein CASSLEVNEQFF.

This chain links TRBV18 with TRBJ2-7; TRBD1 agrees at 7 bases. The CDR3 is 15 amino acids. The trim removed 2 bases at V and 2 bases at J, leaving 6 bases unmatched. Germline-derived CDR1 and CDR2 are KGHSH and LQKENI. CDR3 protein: CASSPGTVSAYEQYF. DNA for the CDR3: TGTGCCAGCTCACCAGGGACAGTGTCGGCCTACGAGCAGTACTTC.

CDR3 bases: TGTGCCAGCAGTTTATCGCCCGTGGGGAGGGCGGATGGCTACACCTTC. Residues: CASSLSPVGRADGYTF. The J gene is TRBJ1-2, the V gene TRBV27; no clear D gene. The ends were cut back, 0 bases at V and 6 bases at J, with 17 bases in the middle. This CDR3 is 16 amino acids long. Germline V gives CDR1 MNHEY, CDR2 SMNVEV (reference sequence).

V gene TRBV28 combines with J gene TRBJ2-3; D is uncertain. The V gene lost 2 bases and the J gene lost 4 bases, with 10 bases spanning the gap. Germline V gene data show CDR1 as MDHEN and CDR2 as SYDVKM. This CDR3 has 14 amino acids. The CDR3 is CASSLGPAPDTQYF. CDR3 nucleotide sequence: TGTGCCAGCAGTTTAGGCCCCGCCCCAGATACGCAGTATTTT.

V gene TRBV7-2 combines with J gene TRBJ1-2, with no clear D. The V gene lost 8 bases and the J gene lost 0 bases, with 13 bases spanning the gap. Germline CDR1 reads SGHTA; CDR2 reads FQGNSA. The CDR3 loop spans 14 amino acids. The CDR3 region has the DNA TGTGCCAGCCGTGAGACGACCTCTAACTATGGCTACACCTTC. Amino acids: CASRETTSNYGYTF. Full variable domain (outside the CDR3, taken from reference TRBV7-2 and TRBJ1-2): GAGVSQSPSNKVTEKGKDVELRCDPISGHTALYWYRQSLGQGLEFLIYFQGNSAPDKSGLPSDRFSAERTGGSVSTLTIQRTQQEDSAVYLCASRETTSNYGYTFGSGTRLTVV.

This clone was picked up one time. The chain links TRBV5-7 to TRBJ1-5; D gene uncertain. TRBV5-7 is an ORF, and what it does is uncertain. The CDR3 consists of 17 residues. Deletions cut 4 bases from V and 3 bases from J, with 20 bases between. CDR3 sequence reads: CASSERHESSVNQPQHF. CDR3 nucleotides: TGTGCCAGCAGCGAGAGACACGAGAGCAGCGTCAATCAGCCCCAGCATTTT.

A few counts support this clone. The CDR3 coding sequence is TGTGCCTGGAACCCCGACAGGGGGATTTTTCCTTTCTTT. It codes for CAWNPDRGIFPFF. The chain recombines TRBV30 with TRBJ1-1, with 9 positions matching TRBD1. The ends lost 4 bases at V and 12 bases at J; junction bases unmatched: 12. The CDR3 runs to 13 residues. The germline gives CDR1 GTSNPN, CDR2 SVGIG (reference sequence). The variable domain in full, completed from reference TRBV30 and TRBJ1-1, reads SQTIHQWPATLVQPVGSPLSLECTVEGTSNPNLYWYRQAAGRGLQLLFYSVGIGQISSEVPQNLSASRPQDRQFILSSKKLLLSDSGFYLCAWNPDRGIFPFFGQGTRLTVV.

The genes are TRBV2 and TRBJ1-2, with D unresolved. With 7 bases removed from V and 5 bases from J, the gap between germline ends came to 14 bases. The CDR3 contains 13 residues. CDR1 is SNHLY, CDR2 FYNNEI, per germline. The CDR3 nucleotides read TGTGCCAGCACAACTCCCCCTTCGTATGGCTACACCTTC. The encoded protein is CASTTPPSYGYTF.

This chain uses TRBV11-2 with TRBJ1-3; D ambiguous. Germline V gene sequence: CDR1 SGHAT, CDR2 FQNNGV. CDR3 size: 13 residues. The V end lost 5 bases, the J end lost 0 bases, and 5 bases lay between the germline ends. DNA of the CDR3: TGTGCCAGCAGCCGAAACTCTGGAAACACCATATATTTT. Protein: CASSRNSGNTIYF. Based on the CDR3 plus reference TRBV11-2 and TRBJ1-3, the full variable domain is EAGVAQSPRYKIIEKRQSVAFWCNPISGHATLYWYQQILGQGPKLLIQFQNNGVVDDSQLPKDRFSAERLKGVDSTLKIQPAKLEDSAVYLCASSRNSGNTIYFGEGSWLTVV.

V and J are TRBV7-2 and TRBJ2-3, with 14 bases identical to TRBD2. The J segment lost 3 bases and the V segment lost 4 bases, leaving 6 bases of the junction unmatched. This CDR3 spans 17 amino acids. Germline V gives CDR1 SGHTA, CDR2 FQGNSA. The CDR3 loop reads CASSSGLAGGRTDTQYF. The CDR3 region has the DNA TGTGCCAGCAGCTCCGGACTAGCGGGAGGAAGGACAGATACGCAGTATTTT.

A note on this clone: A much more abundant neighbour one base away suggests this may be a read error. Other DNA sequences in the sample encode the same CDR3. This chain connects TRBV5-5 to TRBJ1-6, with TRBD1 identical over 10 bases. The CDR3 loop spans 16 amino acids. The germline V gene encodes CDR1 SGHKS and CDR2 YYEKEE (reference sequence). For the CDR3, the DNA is TGCGCCAGCCGAGAAAGGGGACAGGGGTCTAATTCACCCCTCCACTTT. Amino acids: CASRERGQGSNSPLHF.

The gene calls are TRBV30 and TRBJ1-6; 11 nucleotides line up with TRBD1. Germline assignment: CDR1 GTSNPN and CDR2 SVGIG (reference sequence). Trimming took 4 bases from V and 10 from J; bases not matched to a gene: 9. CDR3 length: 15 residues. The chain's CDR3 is CAWTGTGGGKSPLHF. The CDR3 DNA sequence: TGTGCCTGGACTGGGACAGGGGGAGGCAAATCACCCCTCCACTTT.

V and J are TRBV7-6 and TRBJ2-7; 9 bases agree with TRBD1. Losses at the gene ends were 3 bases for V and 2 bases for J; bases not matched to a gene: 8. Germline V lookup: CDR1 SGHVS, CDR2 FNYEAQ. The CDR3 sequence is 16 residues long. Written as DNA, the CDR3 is TGTGCCAGCAGCTTCAGGATACAGGGGGCCCCCTACGAGCAGTACTTC. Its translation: CASSFRIQGAPYEQYF.

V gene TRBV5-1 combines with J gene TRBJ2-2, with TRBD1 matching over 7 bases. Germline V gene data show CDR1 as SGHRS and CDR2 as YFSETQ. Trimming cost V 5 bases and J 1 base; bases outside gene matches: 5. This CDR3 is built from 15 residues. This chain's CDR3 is CASRGTEVNTGELFF. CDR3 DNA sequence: TGCGCCAGCAGAGGGACAGAAGTGAACACCGGGGAGCTGTTTTTT.

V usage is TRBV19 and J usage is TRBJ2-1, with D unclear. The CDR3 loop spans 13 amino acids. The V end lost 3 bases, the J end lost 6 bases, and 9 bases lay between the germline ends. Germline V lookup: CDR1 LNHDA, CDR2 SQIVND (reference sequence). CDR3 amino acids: CASSMSILNEQFF. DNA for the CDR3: TGTGCCAGTAGTATGAGTATACTCAATGAGCAGTTCTTC. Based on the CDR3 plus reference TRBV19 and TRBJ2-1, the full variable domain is DGGITQSPKYLFRKEGQNVTLSCEQNLNHDAMYWYRQDPGQGLRLIYYSQIVNDFQKGDIAEGYSVSREKKESFPLTVTSAQKNPTAFYLCASSMSILNEQFFGPGTRLTVL.

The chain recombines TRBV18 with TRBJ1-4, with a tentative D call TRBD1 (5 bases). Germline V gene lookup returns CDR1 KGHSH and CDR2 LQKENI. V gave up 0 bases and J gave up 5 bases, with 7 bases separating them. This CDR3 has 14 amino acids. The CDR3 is CASSPPEGNEKLFF. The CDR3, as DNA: TGTGCCAGCTCACCACCGGAGGGGAATGAAAAACTGTTTTTT.

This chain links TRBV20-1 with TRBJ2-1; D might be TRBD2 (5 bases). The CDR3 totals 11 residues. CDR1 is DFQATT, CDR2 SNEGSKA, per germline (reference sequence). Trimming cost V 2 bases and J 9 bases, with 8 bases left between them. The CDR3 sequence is CSARLAFEQFF. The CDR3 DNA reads TGCAGTGCTAGACTAGCTTTTGAGCAGTTCTTC.

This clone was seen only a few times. CDR3 in DNA: TGTGCCAGCAGCGTAACCGGGACAGGGTCCTACGAGCAGTACTTC. As protein: CASSVTGTGSYEQYF. The chain carries TRBV6-1 and TRBJ2-7; 9 bases match TRBD1. The CDR3 is 15 amino acids. Germline-derived CDR1 and CDR2 are MNHNS and SASEGT. V was pared by 6 bases and J by 1 base, with 7 bases of the junction left unmatched.